A single sample gave rise to the 18 T cell receptor beta chains below, sequenced in a study of blood T cell repertoires in COVID-19. Some clones are missing from TCRdb's copy, which holds only in-frame ones; the method was immunoSEQ multiplex PCR. This sample has around 220,000 clones, with over 75% found just once. Source material: peripheral blood. The origin of the receptors is a man in his forties or fifties with acute or convalescent COVID-19.

J is TRBJ1-1 and V is TRBV10-3; 8 bases line up with TRBD1. The CDR3 covers 13 residues. Germline V gene lookup returns CDR1 ENHRY and CDR2 SYGVKD. The junction had 3 bases not matched to a gene; V was cut back by 9 bases and J by 0 bases. Written as DNA, the CDR3 is TGTGCCATTTGGACAGGGCTGAACACTGAAGCTTTCTTT. It codes for CAIWTGLNTEAFF.

The chain couples TRBV9 to TRBJ2-3; a possible D gene is TRBD2 (6 bases). V was clipped by 0 bases and J by 2 bases, with 7 bases between them. CDR1 SGDLS and CDR2 YYNGEE come from the germline V gene. CDR3 length: 14 residues. The CDR3, as DNA: TGTGCCAGCAGCGTAGGGGAGGCCACAGATACGCAGTATTTT. Translation: CASSVGEATDTQYF.

This clone showed up just a few times. This chain connects TRBV4-1 to TRBJ1-5, with D possibly TRBD1 on 6 matching bases. Germline CDR1 reads MGHRA; CDR2 reads YSYEKL. The CDR3 is 16 residues long. Trimming pared 0 bases from V and 1 base from J, leaving 10 bases between. CDR3 residues: CASSQEGARSNQPQHF. The CDR3 DNA reads as TGCGCCAGCAGCCAAGAGGGGGCCCGGAGCAATCAGCCCCAGCATTTT.

The chain links TRBV20-1 to TRBJ1-2; D call uncertain. Germline CDR1 and CDR2: DFQATT and SNEGSKA (reference sequence). There are 11 residues in the CDR3. V lost 3 bases and J 6 bases, leaving 8 bases between the germline ends. CDR3 in amino acids: CSASPLNGYTF. The CDR3 region has the DNA TGCAGTGCTAGCCCACTAAATGGCTACACCTTC.

The rearrangement uses TRBV5-1 and TRBJ1-2, with 7 bases that match TRBD1. The CDR3 has 13 amino acids. CDR1 SGHRS and CDR2 YFSETQ come from the germline V gene. J was trimmed by 5 bases and V by 2 bases; bases with no gene match: 3. CDR3 region: CASSFDRDYGYTF. CDR3 nucleotides: TGCGCCAGCAGCTTTGACAGGGATTATGGCTACACCTTC. Based on the CDR3 plus reference TRBV5-1 and TRBJ1-2, the full variable domain is KAGVTQTPRYLIKTRGQQVTLSCSPISGHRSVSWYQQTPGQGLQFLFEYFSETQRNKGNFPGRFSGRQFSNSRSEMNVSTLELGDSALYLCASSFDRDYGYTFGSGTRLTVV.

This chain connects TRBV10-1 to TRBJ1-1; TRBD1 aligns across 7 bases. CDR1 is WNHNN and CDR2 is SYGVQD in the germline V gene (reference sequence). V lost 5 bases to trimming and J lost 5 bases; unmatched junction nucleotides: 8. There are 14 residues in the CDR3. CDR3 coding DNA: TGCGCCAGCAGTTACAGGGGCTCGGGTACTGAAGCTTTCTTT. Amino acids: CASSYRGSGTEAFF.

This clone was recorded only once. The gene calls are TRBV6-5 and TRBJ1-1; 8 bases match TRBD1. V shed 2 bases, J shed 2 bases, and the junction held 7 bases outside the gene matches. CDR3 length: 16 residues. The germline gives CDR1 MNHEY, CDR2 SVGAGI. CDR3 protein: CASSYRGGQANTEAFF. As DNA, the CDR3 is TGTGCCAGCAGTTACAGGGGGGGACAGGCAAACACTGAAGCTTTCTTT.

V usage is TRBV7-8 and J usage is TRBJ2-5; 9 nucleotides match TRBD2. Germline V gene data show CDR1 as SGHVS and CDR2 as FQNEAQ. CDR3 length equals 15 residues. Trimming at V came to 7 bases and at J to 5 bases, leaving 11 bases not matched to a gene. CDR3 coding DNA: TGTGCCAGCAACTCTCTAGCGGGGCTTTGGGAGACCCAGTACTTC. Amino acids: CASNSLAGLWETQYF.

This rearrangement joins TRBV5-1 to TRBJ2-2, with D unresolved. CDR1 and CDR2 from the germline V gene are SGHRS and YFSETQ. The V end was cut by 1 base, the J end by 0 bases, with 4 bases between. The CDR3 runs to 14 residues. CDR3 in DNA: TGCGCCAGCAGCTTGCGGTCGAACACCGGGGAGCTGTTTTTT. It is translated as CASSLRSNTGELFF.

This clone was seen only a few times. The J gene is TRBJ1-1, the V gene TRBV4-1; 8 bases fit TRBD1. Germline CDR1 MGHRA, CDR2 YSYEKL. The CDR3 sequence is 15 residues long. The V gene end was trimmed by 1 base and the J gene end by 4 bases; junction bases not matched to a gene: 5. CDR3 sequence reads: CASSQGQGAVTEAFF. For the CDR3, the DNA is TGCGCCAGCAGCCAAGGTCAGGGGGCGGTCACTGAAGCTTTCTTT.

The chain carries TRBV6-6 and TRBJ1-2; 7 bases fit TRBD1. CDR1 and CDR2 (germline): MNHNY, SVGAGI (reference sequence). This CDR3 region has 17 residues. V lost 5 bases, J lost 6 bases, and 18 bases stayed unmatched. This CDR3 reads CASSRIGPGTVGDGYTF. As DNA, the CDR3 is TGTGCCAGCAGTCGGATAGGACCAGGGACAGTCGGCGATGGCTACACCTTC.

The rearrangement joins TRBV6-5 to TRBJ1-2, with TRBD1 identical over 8 bases. V trimming: 8 bases; J trimming: 4 bases; junction bases outside the gene matches: 9. This CDR3 comprises 14 residues. Germline V lookup: CDR1 MNHEY, CDR2 SVGAGI. This CDR3 is CASFIQTGAYGYTF. CDR3 bases: TGTGCCAGCTTTATTCAGACAGGGGCCTATGGCTACACCTTC.

V gene TRBV10-2 combines with J gene TRBJ1-5; possible D gene TRBD1, 6 bases. The V end was cut by 6 bases, the J end by 2 bases, with 14 bases between. CDR1 is WSHSY and CDR2 is SAAADI in the germline V gene. This CDR3 has 15 amino acids. CDR3 sequence: CASSGGGAGNQPQHF. CDR3 in DNA: TGCGCCAGCAGCGGCGGGGGGGCTGGCAATCAGCCCCAGCATTTT.

The CDR3 DNA reads as TGCGCCAGCAGCTTGGAAAGCAATTCACCCCTCCACTTT. This encodes CASSLESNSPLHF. The V and J genes are TRBV5-1 and TRBJ1-6; D uncertain. The CDR3 sequence is 13 residues long. CDR1 is SGHRS and CDR2 is YFSETQ in the germline V gene. V was pared by 0 bases and J by 7 bases, with 5 bases between.

V usage is TRBV6-1 and J usage is TRBJ1-3; a weak D match, TRBD1 (6 bases). The CDR3 length is 16 residues. Germline CDR1 reads MNHNS; CDR2 reads SASEGT. The V gene lost 2 bases and the J gene lost 3 bases, with 14 bases spanning the gap. The CDR3 DNA is TGTGCCAGCAGTGAATTTTGGGGGCCATATGGAAACACCATATATTTT. Protein sequence: CASSEFWGPYGNTIYF.

To note about this clone: Other DNA sequences in this sample translate to the same CDR3. The chain joins TRBV7-6 to TRBJ1-3; no reliable D call. Germline lookup yields CDR1 SGHVS and CDR2 FNYEAQ. The CDR3 has 16 residues. Trimming cost V 0 bases and J 0 bases, with 9 bases left between them. CDR3 bases: TGTGCCAGCAGCTTAGCTGGCGGATCCTCTGGAAACACCATATATTTT. Amino acids: CASSLAGGSSGNTIYF.

The chain carries TRBV12-3 or TRBV12-4 and TRBJ1-6, with D possibly TRBD1 on 5 matching bases. The CDR3 extends over 13 amino acids. Trimming left V 7 bases short and J 10 bases short, with 14 bases between. The CDR3 protein is CASKISQGSPLHF. The DNA of the CDR3 is TGTGCCAGCAAGATAAGCCAGGGATCACCCCTCCACTTT.

This rearrangement joins TRBV18 to TRBJ2-1, with 9 bases matching TRBD1. The CDR3 has 15 residues. Germline CDR1 KGHSH, CDR2 LQKENI. The V gene end was trimmed by 3 bases and the J gene end by 5 bases; junction bases not matched to a gene: 5. The CDR3 region is CASSPQQGADNEQFF. The CDR3 DNA reads as TGTGCCAGCTCACCTCAACAGGGGGCTGACAATGAGCAGTTCTTC. Variable domain in full (rest from reference TRBV18 and TRBJ2-1): NAGVMQNPRHLVRRRGQEARLRCSPMKGHSHVYWYRQLPEEGLKFMVYLQKENIIDESGMPKERFSAEFPKEGPSILRIQQVVRGDSAAYFCASSPQQGADNEQFFGPGTRLTVL.